The source of this T cell receptor (beta chain) is a study of blood T cell repertoires in COVID-19. Trimming stripped 4 bases from V and 0 bases from J, with 10 bases between. The CDR3 contains 16 residues. The germline gives CDR1 LNHDA, CDR2 SQIVND (reference sequence). Original methodology: Estimated nucleated cell counts came from reference gene primer amplification. Clones were sequenced by immunoSEQ multiplex PCR, and TCRdb holds only the in-frame ones, with some missing. Clone size and V and J calls were adopted from that table, with D and trimming inferred from the DNA. This table has about 200,000 clones, roughly 79% appearing once.

The genes are TRBV19 and TRBJ1-6, with unresolved D. Sequencing was done on a sample of peripheral blood. The TCR originated in a human donor with acute or convalescent COVID-19. The donor label of this sample is uncertain. The CDR3 here is CASSTRSSSYNSPLHF. CDR3 DNA: TGTGCCAGTAGTACCAGGTCGAGCTCCTATAATTCACCCCTCCACTTT.